This TCR beta chain was obtained from a study of PD-1 and CTLA-4 blockade in melanoma. This clone was seen a handful of times. Here immunoSEQ multiplex PCR was the method, and the copy in TCRdb shows in-frame clones only, minus some. This table holds 15,000 to 20,000 clones, around 72% found once. The CDR3 has 14 residues. V was clipped by 3 bases and J by 3 bases, with 12 bases between them. Germline CDR1 is SGHDN and CDR2 is FVKESK. This sequence was found in a human donor with melanoma. V and J are TRBV14 and TRBJ2-7, with D possibly being TRBD1 (5 bases). The input for sequencing was CD8+ T cells from peripheral blood, taken before anti-PD-1 treatment. The CDR3, as DNA: TGTGCCAGCAGCCAGCAGGGCTACCGCTACGAGCAGTACTTC. Protein: CASSQQGYRYEQYF.